The rows below give T cell receptor beta chains drawn from one sample of a study of cytomegalovirus exposure and HLA in healthy donors. This table comes from immunoSEQ multiplex PCR, and its TCRdb copy is limited to in-frame clones, with some not included. The table includes roughly 100,000 clones, 75% to 90% detected once. What was sequenced was PBMCs. These receptors were collected from a man aged 25 to 40 in good health and CMV-seropositive. Both conserved end residues are part of each CDR3. The D gene is left open where the match is weak. The size of a clone is reported for some rows only, either as once, few or many, or as a class for expanded clones.

v_call	j_call	d_call	clone_size	cdr3_nt	cdr3_aa
TRBV29-1	TRBJ1-1	TRBD1	.	TGCAGCGTCACAGGGACAGGGGTTAACACTGAAGCTTTCTTT	CSVTGTGVNTEAFF
TRBV5-1	TRBJ2-2	TRBD2	once	TGCGCCAGCAGCTCCCTAGCGGGGGGGCCCACCGGGGAGCTGTTTTTT	CASSSLAGGPTGELFF
TRBV6-6	TRBJ2-1	TRBD2	.	TGTGCCAGCAACGCCTGGGGGACTAGCTTTTATCCTGAGCAGTTCTTC	CASNAWGTSFYPEQFF
TRBV4-3	TRBJ2-7	TRBD1	.	TGCGCCAGCAGCCAGCAGGACAGGGGAGGGGACGAGCAGCACTTC	CASSQQDRGGDEQHF
TRBV6-6	TRBJ2-7	TRBD1	.	TGTGCCAGCAGGTGGACAGGGCAGTACGAGCAGTACTTC	CASRWTGQYEQYF
TRBV4-2	TRBJ2-7	TRBD1	.	TGTGCCAGCAGCCAAGGGACAGGGGTGTACGAGCAGTACTTC	CASSQGTGVYEQYF
TRBV4-1	TRBJ1-6	.	.	TGCGCCAGCAGCGTCAGAGGGGCACAGGGTCATTCACCCCTCCACTTT	CASSVRGAQGHSPLHF
TRBV21-1	TRBJ2-7	.	.	TGTGCCAGCAGCAAAGTTGGGGGGTGGGTACTTGAGCAGTACTTC	CASSKVGGWVLEQYF
TRBV7-7	TRBJ2-1	TRBD2	.	TGTGCTAGCAGCGCGGGACTAGCGGGGGCGGATGAGCAGTTCTTC	CASSAGLAGADEQFF
TRBV5-1	TRBJ1-3	TRBD1	.	TGCGCCAGCAGCGTGGGACAGGGCTCTGGAAACACCATATATTTT	CASSVGQGSGNTIYF
TRBV4-1	TRBJ2-2	.	once	TGCGCCAGCAGCCAAGGAAGAGCGAACACCGGGGAGCTGTTTTTT	CASSQGRANTGELFF
TRBV28	TRBJ2-7	TRBD1	.	TGTGCCAGCAGTACCGTAGGGACAGTCTACGAGCAGTACTTC	CASSTVGTVYEQYF
TRBV29-1	TRBJ1-2	.	.	TGCAGCGTTCAGGACAGTTATGGCTACACCTTC	CSVQDSYGYTF
TRBV10-1	TRBJ1-5	.	.	TGCGCCAGCAGTGCCGTCGAGGGTCAGCCCCAGCATTTT	CASSAVEGQPQHF
TRBV7-9	TRBJ2-7	.	.	TGTGCCAGCAGCCCCCGGGGTAGGGCCCCCGAGCAGTACTTC	CASSPRGRAPEQYF
TRBV5-1	TRBJ2-7	.	.	TGCGCCAGCAGCTTGGGGTGGGGCAGATCGTACGAGCAGTACTTC	CASSLGWGRSYEQYF
TRBV7-9	TRBJ1-2	.	.	TGTGCCTCCGGGGGGGGAATTAACTATGGCTACACCTTC	CASGGGINYGYTF
TRBV13	TRBJ1-4	.	few	TGTGCCAGCAGCGCAGCCCTAGACAGACCTATTTTT	CASSAALDRPIF
TRBV7-2	TRBJ2-5	.	.	TGTGCCAGCAGCTCCCGGAGGGGTTATGAGACCCAGTACTTC	CASSSRRGYETQYF
TRBV5-1	TRBJ1-1	.	.	TGCGCCAGCAGCGACTTAACAGGGAGGAACACTGAAGCTTTCTTT	CASSDLTGRNTEAFF
TRBV7-8	TRBJ1-5	.	.	TGTGCCAGCAGCTCTAGTCAGGGTACGCCCCAGCATTTT	CASSSSQGTPQHF
TRBV19	TRBJ1-5	TRBD1	.	TGTGCCAGTACCACGGGACAGTATAGCAATCAGCCCCAGCATTTT	CASTTGQYSNQPQHF
TRBV4-1	TRBJ1-1	.	once	TGCGCCAGCAGCCCTGTGGAGAGGGTGGGCACTGAAGCTTTCTTT	CASSPVERVGTEAFF
TRBV30	TRBJ2-4	TRBD2	.	TGTGCCTGGAGTGTACCGGGCGGGGGGGCCTGGGCCAAAAACATTCAGTACTTC	CAWSVPGGGAWAKNIQYF
TRBV6-5	TRBJ1-5	.	.	TGTGCCAGCAGTTTGAATCCGGCGCAGGGCAATCAGCCCCAGCATTTT	CASSLNPAQGNQPQHF
TRBV5-4	TRBJ1-4	.	.	TGTGCCAGCAGCTTGGCCCCGGAGGGCAATGAAAAACTGTTTTTT	CASSLAPEGNEKLFF
TRBV10-3	TRBJ2-1	.	.	TGTGCCATCGGAGTCAGTGATTTCAATGAGCAGTTCTTC	CAIGVSDFNEQFF
TRBV30	TRBJ1-1	TRBD1	.	TGTGCCTGGAGTCACGGACAGGGGAAAGCTTTCTTT	CAWSHGQGKAFF
TRBV18	TRBJ2-1	.	.	TGTGCCAGCTCACCACGGGGGGGGGCTTCTTACAATGAGCAGTTCTTC	CASSPRGGASYNEQFF
TRBV4-2	TRBJ2-1	TRBD2	.	TGTGCCAGCAGCCAAGGTTTCAGCGGGGGGAACTACAATGAGCAGTTCTTC	CASSQGFSGGNYNEQFF
TRBV19	TRBJ1-1	.	.	TGTGCCAGTAGTAGAACAGTTATGAACACTGAAGCTTTCTTT	CASSRTVMNTEAFF
TRBV7-8	TRBJ2-7	TRBD1	.	TGTGCCAGCAGTCCCGGGACAGTCTACGAGCAGTACTTC	CASSPGTVYEQYF
TRBV11-3	TRBJ1-5	.	few	TGTGCCATCCTCCCCCTACCGCCGACAGAATCACAAAGGGGCAATCAGCCCCAGCATTTT	CAILPLPPTESQRGNQPQHF
TRBV5-6	TRBJ1-1	TRBD1	.	TGTGCCAGCAGCTTGGGGGGGACAGAACGGTGGGACACTGAAGCTTTCTTT	CASSLGGTERWDTEAFF
TRBV6-1	TRBJ2-7	.	.	TGTGCCAGCACCTCCCTCGGGAAAATTGCCCACGAGCAGTACTTC	CASTSLGKIAHEQYF
TRBV6-5	TRBJ1-1	TRBD1	.	TGTGCCAGCAATAAACAGGGGACCACTGAAGCTTTCTTT	CASNKQGTTEAFF
TRBV7-9	TRBJ1-1	.	.	TGTGCCAGCAGCTTCCAGGGTCTGAACACTGAAGCTTTCTTT	CASSFQGLNTEAFF
TRBV4-1	TRBJ2-5	TRBD2	.	TGCGCCAGCAGCCAAGAAGGGGGCCTAGCGGGGGTTGGAGCAGAGACCCAGTACTTC	CASSQEGGLAGVGAETQYF
TRBV11-2	TRBJ2-7	.	.	TGTGCCAGCAGCTTTGGGGGGGCCGTGAGCGAGCAGTACTTC	CASSFGGAVSEQYF
TRBV7-9	TRBJ1-4	TRBD1	few	TGTGCCAGCAGCTCCCCTAACAGGGGAGAAAAGATTTTT	CASSSPNRGEKIF
TRBV4-3	TRBJ2-5	TRBD1	.	TGCGCCAGCAGCCCACGACAGGGGAGCCAAGAGACCCAGTACTTC	CASSPRQGSQETQYF
TRBV28	TRBJ1-2	.	few	TGTGCCAGCAGTTTAAGATCCAGTGACTATGGCTACACCTTC	CASSLRSSDYGYTF
TRBV6-5	TRBJ2-1	TRBD2	.	TGTGCCAGCAGTTACGCGGGGGTCAATGAGCAGTTCTTC	CASSYAGVNEQFF
TRBV27	TRBJ2-5	.	.	TGTGCCAGCAGCAACCGTAGACAAGAGACCCAGTACTTC	CASSNRRQETQYF
TRBV7-6	TRBJ2-2	.	.	TGTGCCAGCAGCTTAGGCGGGACGGGGACCGGGGAGCTGTTTTTT	CASSLGGTGTGELFF
TRBV20-1	TRBJ2-1	TRBD1	.	TGCAGTGCGCCCGACAGGGTGCAGTTCTTC	CSAPDRVQFF
TRBV6-4	TRBJ1-2	TRBD1	.	TGTGCCAGCAGTACGGACAGGGGGGCATATGGCTACACCTTC	CASSTDRGAYGYTF
TRBV6-1	TRBJ2-7	TRBD2	.	TGTGCCAGCAGTGGAGCGGGGGGGTACGAGCAGTACTTC	CASSGAGGYEQYF
TRBV5-1	TRBJ2-7	.	once	TGCGCCAGCAGCCTAAATTCCCGGGACATCCGGAACTACGAGCAGTACTTC	CASSLNSRDIRNYEQYF
TRBV10-1	TRBJ2-7	TRBD1	.	TGCGCCAGCAGTTTAGACAGGGTCTACGAGCAGTACTTC	CASSLDRVYEQYF
TRBV6-1	TRBJ1-2	TRBD1	.	TGTGCCAGCAGGGGACAGGGGCTTTTGTATGGCTACACCTTC	CASRGQGLLYGYTF
TRBV25-1	TRBJ2-7	TRBD2	.	TGTGCCAGCCTTGGGAGGGGCTACGAGCAGTACTTC	CASLGRGYEQYF
TRBV6-6	TRBJ2-2	.	.	TGTGCCGGACATCTACAGGGCACCGGGGAGCTGTTTTTT	CAGHLQGTGELFF
TRBV11-2	TRBJ1-6	TRBD1	.	TGTGCCAGCAGCCCCACCCGGGGCAGGGGGCTTAGTTCACCCCTCCACTTT	CASSPTRGRGLSSPLHF
TRBV6-1	TRBJ2-4	TRBD1	.	TGTGCCAGCAGTCTTCAGGGGGCGCTTAGAAACATTCAGTACTTC	CASSLQGALRNIQYF